These T cell receptor beta chains were read from a single sample in a study of blood T cell repertoires in COVID-19. TCRdb's copy holds only in-frame clones and misses some; the assay was immunoSEQ multiplex PCR. The table lists over 200,000 clones, about 86% of them singletons. The sequenced sample was peripheral blood. The source is a man in his 60s who had recovered from COVID-19. CDR3s include the opening cysteine and the closing phenylalanine or tryptophan. D genes are given only for firm matches. Rows may omit the clone size; those that give it use once, few, many or a size class.

.	TRBV7-9	TRBJ2-3	.	CASRTSAASTDTQYF	TGTGCCAGCAGAACTTCAGCGGCCTCCACAGATACGCAGTATTTT
.	TRBV11-2	TRBJ2-7	TRBD1	CASSLLFGQGYEQYF	TGTGCCAGCAGCTTACTTTTTGGACAGGGCTACGAGCAGTACTTC
.	TRBV6-6	TRBJ2-5	TRBD1	CASSQNRGQGARVRETQYF	TGTGCCAGCAGTCAAAATCGGGGACAGGGGGCGCGGGTTCGTGAGACCCAGTACTTC
once	TRBV28	TRBJ2-5	TRBD1	CASSPPLTGQGKETQYF	TGTGCCAGCAGTCCCCCCCTCACGGGACAGGGGAAGGAGACCCAGTACTTC
.	TRBV28	TRBJ2-1	.	CASSLRNEQFF	TGTGCCAGCAGTCTGCGGAATGAGCAGTTCTTC
.	TRBV4-2	TRBJ2-7	TRBD1	CASSQGTGWYEQYF	TGTGCCAGCAGCCAAGGGACAGGGTGGTACGAGCAGTACTTC
.	TRBV5-4	TRBJ1-1	.	CASSTYLMNTEAFF	TGTGCCAGCAGTACTTACCTTATGAACACTGAAGCTTTCTTT
.	TRBV5-1	TRBJ2-1	.	CASSFTLGTAGEQFF	TGCGCCAGCAGCTTTACTCTCGGGACAGCGGGTGAGCAGTTCTTC
.	TRBV3-1/TRBV3-2	TRBJ1-1	.	CASSPVLLNTEAFF	TGTGCCAGCAGCCCGGTGCTATTGAACACTGAAGCTTTCTTT
.	TRBV6-6	TRBJ1-3	.	CASSYQGGAGNTIYF	TGTGCCAGCAGTTACCAAGGGGGGGCTGGAAACACCATATATTTT
.	TRBV6-1	TRBJ1-2	TRBD1	CASRSGGDGYTF	TGTGCCAGCAGATCAGGGGGAGATGGCTACACCTTC
.	TRBV5-1	TRBJ1-5	TRBD1	CASSLQGAALGPQHF	TGCGCCAGCAGCTTACAGGGGGCGGCGTTAGGGCCCCAGCATTTT
.	TRBV20-1	TRBJ2-1	TRBD1	CSARVDRVQFF	TGCAGTGCTAGAGTGGACAGGGTGCAGTTCTTC
.	TRBV5-1	TRBJ1-1	TRBD1	CASSLQGRDTEAFF	TGCGCCAGCAGCTTACAGGGGCGTGATACTGAAGCTTTCTTT